This TCR beta chain was captured by sequencing in a study of T cell responses to AZD1222 COVID-19 vaccine. Study summary: Investigators merged groups given second doses at roughly 4 or roughly 12 weeks. Findings and limits, study-wide: Regions left unmutated in variants are reportedly the target of nearly half of spike-specific TCRs. Seropositivity was recorded at baseline in only a handful of AZD1222 recipients. Rises in breadth and depth of Spike-specific TCRs came after two AZD1222 doses.

As regards this clone: Antigen specificity is unknown. An end of the junction does not agree with germline; a read error may underlie this. Other nucleotide sequences from this sample produce the same CDR3.

The CDR3 loop spans 16 amino acids. Germline CDR1 reads SGHTA; CDR2 reads FQGTGA. TCRdb keeps only in-frame clones here, not all; method: immunoSEQ multiplex PCR. Altogether around 100,000 clones are present, 90% being singletons, with the ten largest covering approximately 9.1%. The sample consisted of peripheral blood, taken on day 0 of AZD1222 vaccination. This sequence was found in an adult in good health. The V gene is TRBV7-3, the J gene TRBJ1-6, with D possibly TRBD1 on 6 matching bases. The DNA of the CDR3 is TGTGCCAGCAGTTTAACCGGGGGCCCCCCTAATTCACCCCTCCACTTT. This sequence encodes CASSLTGGPPNSPLHF.